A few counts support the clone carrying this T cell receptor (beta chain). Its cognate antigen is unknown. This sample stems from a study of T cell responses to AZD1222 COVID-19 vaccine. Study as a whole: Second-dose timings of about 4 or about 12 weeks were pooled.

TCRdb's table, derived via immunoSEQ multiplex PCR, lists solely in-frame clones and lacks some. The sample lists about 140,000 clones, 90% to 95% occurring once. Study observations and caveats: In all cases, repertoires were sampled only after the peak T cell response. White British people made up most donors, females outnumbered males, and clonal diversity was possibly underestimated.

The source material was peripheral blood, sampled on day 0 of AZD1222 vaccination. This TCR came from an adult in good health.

CDR3 region: CASSFNWTSGRAREQYF. DNA of the CDR3: TGTGCCAGCAGTTTTAATTGGACTAGCGGGAGAGCTCGCGAGCAGTACTTC. This chain connects TRBV2 to TRBJ2-7; 13 positions agree with TRBD2. CDR3 size: 17 residues. With 5 bases clipped from V and 6 bases from J, the junction kept 13 bases outside the gene matches. Germline-derived CDR1 and CDR2 are SNHLY and FYNNEI.